This is a list of T cell receptor beta chains from one sample in a study of blood T cell repertoires in COVID-19. The protocol was immunoSEQ multiplex PCR, while the TCRdb copy is restricted to in-frame clones and leaves out a portion. This sample carries a few hundred thousand clones, about four fifths of them seen once, and the ten largest clones take 3% to 3.5%. Input material: PBMCs or T cells enriched from blood (not recorded which). Every receptor here comes from a woman aged 55-69 years who had recovered from COVID-19. Both conserved end residues are part of each CDR3. A D gene is named only where the DNA matches it firmly. Not all rows give a size; the values are once, few, many and, for expanded clones, a class.

J,D,V,size,DNA,CDR3
TRBJ1-6,NA,TRBV14,many,TGTGCCAGCAGCCAAGTTGGAGTCATTAATTCACCCCTCCACTTT,CASSQVGVINSPLHF
TRBJ1-6,NA,TRBV18,NA,TGTGCCAGCTCACCTGGTTTGGGGACAAGGTCACCCCTCCACTTT,CASSPGLGTRSPLHF
TRBJ2-1,TRBD2,TRBV7-8,NA,TGTGCCAGCAGCTTAGATCCTAGCGGGACCGTTATGGAGCAGTTCTTC,CASSLDPSGTVMEQFF
TRBJ1-4,NA,TRBV25-1,NA,TGTGCCAGCAGTGAATCTTCGAGGGTCGAAAAACTGTTTTTT,CASSESSRVEKLFF
TRBJ1-1,NA,TRBV2,once,TGTGCCAGCAGTCCCCCCCGAACGAGCACTGAAGCTTTCTTT,CASSPPRTSTEAFF
TRBJ2-1,NA,TRBV5-1,NA,TGCGCCAGCAGCTTTGACAGAGTCTCCTACAATGAGCAGTTCTTC,CASSFDRVSYNEQFF
TRBJ1-5,NA,TRBV7-6,few,TGTGCCAGCAGCGTGTCCAGGGATCAGCCCCAGCATTTT,CASSVSRDQPQHF
TRBJ1-4,NA,TRBV23-1,NA,TGCGCCAGCACCAGGGGTCCCCTGTGGAGCGAAAAACTGTTTTTT,CASTRGPLWSEKLFF
TRBJ2-7,TRBD2,TRBV7-2,NA,TGTGCCAGCAGCTTTACTTTGTCGGGGGGCTACGAGCAGTACTTC,CASSFTLSGGYEQYF
TRBJ2-2,TRBD2,TRBV7-6,NA,TGTGCCAGCAGCTTAAGACTAGCGGGGGCCACGAACACCGGGGAGCTGTTTTTT,CASSLRLAGATNTGELFF
TRBJ2-7,TRBD2,TRBV5-4,few,TGTGCCTTTAACCGACAGGGACTAGCGGGCTACGAGCAGTACTTC,CAFNRQGLAGYEQYF
TRBJ2-3,TRBD2,TRBV5-6,once,TGTGCCAGCAGCTTGCCCACTAGCGGGGGGCGAAGAGATACGCAGTATTTT,CASSLPTSGGRRDTQYF
TRBJ1-3,NA,TRBV5-1,few,TGCGCCAGCAGAATCGACCGGGACAAAGGGAACACCATATATTTT,CASRIDRDKGNTIYF
TRBJ2-5,NA,TRBV11-1,NA,TGTGCCAGCAGCTTCCCGACAGGATACCAAGAGACCCAGTACTTC,CASSFPTGYQETQYF
TRBJ1-1,NA,TRBV6-5,NA,TGTGCCAGCAGTCCTCAGGGTGAAGCTTTCTTT,CASSPQGEAFF
TRBJ2-5,TRBD2,TRBV24-1,NA,TGTGCCCCTCCTAGCGGGAGGGCCACGGAGACCCAGTACTTC,CAPPSGRATETQYF
TRBJ2-7,NA,TRBV7-2,NA,TGTGCCAGCAGCCAAGTGAGTGACTACGAGCAGTACTTC,CASSQVSDYEQYF
TRBJ1-1,NA,TRBV7-8,NA,TGTGCCAGCAGCTTACAGGGCATGAACACTGAAGCTTTCTTT,CASSLQGMNTEAFF
TRBJ1-2,NA,TRBV6-1,NA,TGTGCCAGCAGTGAGAACAGGATACCACCCTATGGCTACACCTTC,CASSENRIPPYGYTF
TRBJ2-5,NA,TRBV29-1,NA,TGCAGCGTTGAATTTACAGCAAAAGAGACCCAGTACTTC,CSVEFTAKETQYF
TRBJ2-7,NA,TRBV7-2,NA,TGTGCCAGCAGCTCCTCTTCGGGACATTCCTACGAGCAGTACTTC,CASSSSSGHSYEQYF
TRBJ1-6,NA,TRBV5-1,NA,TGCGCCAGCAGCCCCCTCGACAGGCTAAGCTCCTATAATTCACCCCTCCACTTT,CASSPLDRLSSYNSPLHF
TRBJ2-7,TRBD1,TRBV18,NA,TGTGCCAGCTCACCACCGACAGGGCCTAGCTCCTACGAGCAGTACTTC,CASSPPTGPSSYEQYF
TRBJ2-3,NA,TRBV25-1,NA,TGTGCCAGCAGTGACCCGGGCCTAAGGGGAACAGATACGCAGTATTTT,CASSDPGLRGTDTQYF
TRBJ1-1,TRBD1,TRBV27,NA,TGTGCCAGCAGTTTATTCACAGGGGGAAGGAACACTGAAGCTTTCTTT,CASSLFTGGRNTEAFF
TRBJ2-1,NA,TRBV27,NA,TGTGCCAGCAGTCCCAGGAGGGGTACCTACAATGAGCAGTTCTTC,CASSPRRGTYNEQFF
TRBJ2-7,NA,TRBV6-5,NA,TGTGCCAGCAGTTACGTGGTTCAGTACGAGCAGTACTTC,CASSYVVQYEQYF
TRBJ1-2,NA,TRBV18,once,TGTGCCAGCTCGCCAGACAGGACTAACTATGGCTACACCTTC,CASSPDRTNYGYTF